This entry is about one T cell receptor (beta chain). Its antigen is still unknown. The sample originates from a study of identical twins. Points from the study as a whole: Out-of-frame beta sequences exhibited a weaker degree of excess twin sharing. Monozygotic twin pairs showed more out-of-frame TCR alpha sharing than models estimated.

Only healthy Caucasians were included as donors. Losses at the gene ends were 6 bases for V and 4 bases for J; bases not matched to a gene: 4. This CDR3 is built from 14 residues. Germline V lookup: CDR1 SNHLY, CDR2 FYNNEI. Template switching added a universal primer site; cDNA carried unique molecular identifiers. TCRdb re-called the 5' RACE reads through MiXCR, storing one row per CDR3 protein. The table includes around 1.7 million distinct CDR3 sequences, more than 30% detected once. The chain carries TRBV2 and TRBJ1-1, with 11 bases aligning to TRBD1. The sequence came from a newborn girl in good health. The sequenced material came from cord blood. CDR3 coding DNA: TGTGCCAGCAGGATCGGGACAGGGGGCACTGAAGCTTTCTTT. Protein: CASRIGTGGTEAFF. The variable domain in full, with the rest retrieved from reference TRBV2 and TRBJ1-1, is EPEVTQTPSHQVTQMGQEVILRCVPISNHLYFYWYRQILGQKVEFLVSFYNNEISEKSEIFDDQFSVERPDGSNFTLKIRSTKLEDSAMYFCASRIGTGGTEAFFGQGTRLTVV.